The rows below give T cell receptor beta chains drawn from one sample of a study of CD8 T cells in Susac syndrome. TCRdb analysed the immunoSEQ multiplex PCR reads with MiXCR anew, one entry per CDR3 protein. The sample lists 210,000 or so distinct CDR3 sequences, about 94% seen once, with 0.15% to 0.2% in the top ten. Sequencing was performed on CD4+ T cells from PBMCs. The receptors shown here come from a human donor with Susac syndrome. Each CDR3 is given with its conserved first and last residue. D genes are given only for firm matches. A clone size is listed for some rows: how often the clone was seen (once, few, many), or a class if it is expanded.

TRBJ1-6	NA	TRBV9	NA	TGTGCCAGCAGCGTAGAAGGTCTCTATAATTCACCCCTCCACTTT	CASSVEGLYNSPLHF
TRBJ1-2	NA	TRBV27	TRBD1	TGTGCCAGCAGTTCCTCCGGGACAGGGTATGGCTACACCTTC	CASSSSGTGYGYTF
TRBJ2-5	few	TRBV7-2	TRBD1	TGTGCCAGCAGCACGAGACAGGGGCAAGAGACCCAGTACTTC	CASSTRQGQETQYF
TRBJ1-2	NA	TRBV28	TRBD1	TGTGCCAGCAGTTTAGGGGACAGGAGCGGCTACACCTTC	CASSLGDRSGYTF
TRBJ2-1	NA	TRBV7-9	TRBD2	TGTGCCAGCAGCCACCCGCCCGGGACTAGCGGTTACAATGAGCAGTTCTTC	CASSHPPGTSGYNEQFF
TRBJ2-2	NA	TRBV18	NA	TGTGCCAGCTCAGCGGCGAACACCGGGGAGCTGTTTTTT	CASSAANTGELFF
TRBJ1-5	NA	TRBV12-3/TRBV12-4	NA	TGTGCCAGCAGTTTTGGGCAGGGCACTCAGCCCCAGCATTTT	CASSFGQGTQPQHF
TRBJ1-1	few	TRBV30	NA	TGTGCCTGGAGTGTACGTGAGGGTCGAGCTTTCTTT	CAWSVREGRAFF
TRBJ1-1	once	TRBV29-1	TRBD1	TGCAGCGTCCGGACAGGGGGGGCCGGGGGAACTGAAGCTTTCTTT	CSVRTGGAGGTEAFF
TRBJ2-5	NA	TRBV30	TRBD1	TGTGCCTGGAGCAACAGGGGAGAGACCCAGTACTTC	CAWSNRGETQYF
TRBJ2-5	NA	TRBV18	TRBD1	TGTGCCAGCTCACCACTGGAGACAGGGGTCCAAGAGACCCAGTACTTC	CASSPLETGVQETQYF
TRBJ2-1	once	TRBV27	NA	TGTGCCAGCAGGGGGGAGGACAGACGACACAATGAGCAGTTCTTC	CASRGEDRRHNEQFF
TRBJ1-2	once	TRBV7-9	NA	TGTGCCAGCAGCGGGGACAACTACTATGGCTACACCTTC	CASSGDNYYGYTF
TRBJ2-5	NA	TRBV20-1	NA	TGCAGTGCTGGGCGGGAGACCCAGTACTTC	CSAGRETQYF
TRBJ1-6	NA	TRBV7-9	TRBD1	TGTGCCATGCGGACAGGGGGCGAAAATTCACCCCTCCACTTT	CAMRTGGENSPLHF
TRBJ1-1	NA	TRBV19	TRBD1	TGTGCCAGCAGGACAGGGAGTTATGAAGCTTTCTTT	CASRTGSYEAFF
TRBJ1-5	NA	TRBV6-1	TRBD1	TGTGCCAGCGGACCCGGGACAGGGGATAGCAATCAGCCCCAGCATTTT	CASGPGTGDSNQPQHF
TRBJ1-2	few	TRBV3-1	NA	TGTGCCAGCAGCCAATCCGGTAACGGCTACACCTTC	CASSQSGNGYTF
TRBJ2-5	NA	TRBV25-1	NA	TGTGCCAGCAGTGAATTTAAGGGCCAAGAGACCCAGTACTTC	CASSEFKGQETQYF
TRBJ1-2	NA	TRBV4-3	NA	TGCGCCAGCAGCCAAGACACAGCCGACTATGGCTACACCTTC	CASSQDTADYGYTF
TRBJ2-1	NA	TRBV12-3/TRBV12-4	TRBD2	TGTGCCAGCGGGACTAGCGGGGGAGGTGAGCAGTTCTTC	CASGTSGGGEQFF
TRBJ2-1	NA	TRBV24-1	NA	TGTGCCACCAGTGATTACGGCAATGAGCAGTTCTTC	CATSDYGNEQFF
TRBJ2-5	NA	TRBV20-1	TRBD2	TGCAGTGCGTCTCCCGCCGGGACTAGAAAGACCCAGTACTTC	CSASPAGTRKTQYF
TRBJ1-6	NA	TRBV7-2	NA	TGTGCCAGCAGCTTACAATACGATTCGGGCTCACCCCTCCACTTT	CASSLQYDSGSPLHF
TRBJ1-1	NA	TRBV9	NA	TGTGCCAGCAGCGTGGACGGCACTGAAGCTTTCTTT	CASSVDGTEAFF
TRBJ2-5	NA	TRBV20-1	TRBD1	TGCAGTGCTAAGTTGACAGGGGGAGAGACCCAGTACTTC	CSAKLTGGETQYF
TRBJ1-3	NA	TRBV3-1	NA	TGTGCCAGCAGCCAGGCCCCGGGGAACACCATATATTTT	CASSQAPGNTIYF
TRBJ1-5	NA	TRBV5-1	NA	TGCGCCAGCAGCTTGGATGGGGGCAATCAGCCCCAGCATTTT	CASSLDGGNQPQHF
TRBJ2-7	NA	TRBV20-1	TRBD2	TGCAGTGCTAGAGGATTGGGGGGGAAAGGGAAGGACGAGCAGTACTTC	CSARGLGGKGKDEQYF
TRBJ1-2	once	TRBV3-1	NA	TGTGCCAGCAGCCAACAGCCTCAAGAGGTCTATGGCTACACCTTC	CASSQQPQEVYGYTF
TRBJ1-2	NA	TRBV6-5	NA	TGTGCCAGCAGTTACTCATACGGAGAAAACTATGGCTACACCTTC	CASSYSYGENYGYTF
TRBJ2-7	NA	TRBV11-2	NA	TGTGCCAGCAGCACAGGACAGTCCTACGAGCAGTACTTC	CASSTGQSYEQYF
TRBJ1-4	NA	TRBV30	NA	TGTGCCTGGAGTTCTACTGGGACATCCGAAAAACTGTTTTTT	CAWSSTGTSEKLFF
TRBJ2-2	NA	TRBV29-1	TRBD2	TGCAGCGCATTAGCGGGTGAATCCGGGGAGCTGTTTTTT	CSALAGESGELFF
TRBJ1-1	NA	TRBV6-6	NA	TGTGCCAGCAGCCGGGCGGGCACTGAAGCTTTCTTT	CASSRAGTEAFF
TRBJ2-5	NA	TRBV30	TRBD2	TGTGCCTGGACACACCGGCGGGGGGACGGAGAGACCCAGTACTTC	CAWTHRRGDGETQYF
TRBJ2-2	NA	TRBV5-4	NA	TGTGCCAGCAGTTCCCTCGGTGCGGGGATCACGAACACCGGGGAGCTGTTTTTT	CASSSLGAGITNTGELFF
TRBJ2-7	once	TRBV15	NA	TGTGCCACCGCCCCGTCAGTGGGGTCTTACGAGTCCTACGAGCAGTACTTC	CATAPSVGSYESYEQYF
TRBJ2-5	once	TRBV6-2/TRBV6-3	TRBD2	TGTGCCAGCACCCCCCGGGGGGGCCAAGAGACCCAGTACTTC	CASTPRGGQETQYF
TRBJ1-1	NA	TRBV5-4	NA	TGTGCCAGCAGCTGGTCGCCCAACACTGAAGCTTTCTTT	CASSWSPNTEAFF
TRBJ2-2	NA	TRBV6-2/TRBV6-3	TRBD2	TGTGCCAGCACCTCCGGACTAGCGGGGTCCGGGGAGCTGTTTTTT	CASTSGLAGSGELFF
TRBJ2-5	once	TRBV20-1	NA	TGCAGTGCTAGAAACCCGCCGGAGACCCAGTACTTC	CSARNPPETQYF
TRBJ2-7	NA	TRBV27	NA	TGTGCCAGCAGTTCCGTCGACAAGCGATACGAGCAGTACTTC	CASSSVDKRYEQYF
TRBJ1-2	NA	TRBV5-1	TRBD1	TGCGCCAGCAGCCAGGACAGGACCAACTATGGCTACACCTTC	CASSQDRTNYGYTF
TRBJ2-3	NA	TRBV11-2	NA	TGTGCCAGCAGTTTTGGACGCGGCACAGATACGCAGTATTTT	CASSFGRGTDTQYF
TRBJ1-1	NA	TRBV25-1	NA	TGTGCCAGCAGTCCTCGGGGCAGCCTGAACACTGAAGCTTTCTTT	CASSPRGSLNTEAFF
TRBJ2-7	NA	TRBV10-3	TRBD1	TGTGCCATCAGTCCCGGGACAGGGGCTAGGGAGCAGTACTTC	CAISPGTGAREQYF